The 22 T cell receptor beta chains below come from one sample, sequenced in a study of cytomegalovirus exposure and HLA in healthy donors (dated by TCRdb to about 2017). The library was prepared using the immunoSEQ multiplex PCR assay. The multiplex PCR relied on a mix of 60 forward primers for TCR Vbeta segments and 13 reverse primers for TCR Jbeta segments. Sourced from immuneACCESS, this table was stored by TCRdb with only in-frame sequences that have V and J called. A share of the clones is absent; for the studies checked, an unresolved V gene accounts for under half, and the remainder has no known explanation. The sample includes about 140,000 clones, with 65% to 80% observed a single time. Clones ranked in the top ten supply approximately 2.8% of the sample. Specimen: PBMCs. The receptors were sampled from a male donor in good health and CMV-seronegative.

The chain employs TRBV28 and TRBJ2-7; D may be TRBD1 (6 bases). The CDR3 covers 15 residues. Germline V gives CDR1 MDHEN, CDR2 SYDVKM. V shed 4 bases and J shed 1 base, with 14 bases lying between them. Here the CDR3 reads CASSSYRAPSYEQYF. The CDR3 DNA reads as TGTGCCAGCAGTTCCTACAGGGCCCCTTCCTACGAGCAGTACTTC.

There are a few counts of this clone. The J gene is TRBJ2-7, the V gene TRBV6-1, with a possible D match to TRBD1 (6 bases). Trimming stripped 6 bases from V and 4 bases from J, with 16 bases between. Germline V CDR1 and CDR2: MNHNS, SASEGT. The CDR3 spans 14 residues. CDR3 residues: CASRFPGTGYEQYF. Written as DNA, the CDR3 is TGTGCCAGCAGGTTCCCGGGAACAGGGTACGAGCAGTACTTC.

This clone was seen only a few times. This chain uses TRBV6-5 with TRBJ2-7, with TRBD1 identical over 7 bases. V shed 0 bases, J shed 1 base, and the junction held 6 bases outside the gene matches. CDR3 length: 16 amino acids. Germline V gene sequence: CDR1 MNHEY, CDR2 SVGAGI. The CDR3 spells CASSYSIGQASYEQYF. The CDR3, as DNA: TGTGCCAGCAGTTACTCGATCGGACAGGCGTCCTACGAGCAGTACTTC.

This chain joins TRBV28 and TRBJ1-3; TRBD1 aligns across 8 bases. The CDR3 runs 16 residues. The germline V gene has CDR1 MDHEN and CDR2 SYDVKM. V lost 3 bases to trimming and J lost 0 bases; unmatched junction nucleotides: 4. This CDR3 reads CASSFHRGSSGNTIYF. CDR3 DNA sequence: TGTGCCAGCAGTTTCCACAGGGGGAGCTCTGGAAACACCATATATTTT.

V usage is TRBV6-5 and J usage is TRBJ2-7, with D possibly matching TRBD2 (6 bases). V shed 2 bases and J shed 2 bases, with 13 bases lying between them. The CDR3 is 15 residues long. Germline-derived CDR1 and CDR2 are MNHEY and SVGAGI. In nucleotides, the CDR3 is TGTGCCAGCAGTTACCCGACTGGCGGGACCTACGAGCAGTACTTC. Translated, it gives CASSYPTGGTYEQYF.

The V and J genes are TRBV7-2 and TRBJ2-7, with 7 bases aligning to TRBD1. The CDR3 sequence is 13 residues long. In germline, CDR1 is SGHTA, CDR2 FQGNSA. V shed 5 bases and J 6 bases; nucleotides not matched to a gene: 7. Here the CDR3 reads CASSPLQGSEQYF. The CDR3, as DNA: TGTGCCAGCAGCCCCCTACAGGGGAGCGAGCAGTACTTC.

The V call is TRBV9, the J call TRBJ2-3; D uncertain. This CDR3 contains 13 residues. The V end lost 0 bases, the J end lost 5 bases, and 7 bases lay between the germline ends. Germline V gives CDR1 SGDLS, CDR2 YYNGEE. This CDR3 reads CASSVAYRDTQYF. The CDR3, as DNA: TGTGCCAGCAGCGTAGCTTATAGAGATACGCAGTATTTT.

This clone has only a few counts. V gene TRBV6-5 combines with J gene TRBJ1-1; possible D gene TRBD1, 5 bases. From germline, CDR1 is MNHEY and CDR2 SVGAGI. CDR3 size: 14 residues. V lost 7 bases, J lost 7 bases, and 19 bases lay in between. This chain's CDR3 is CASTRRGGPYEAFF. The CDR3 DNA follows: TGTGCCAGCACCCGGCGGGGGGGACCTTATGAAGCTTTCTTT.

The chain couples TRBV7-9 to TRBJ1-2; 8 bases agree with TRBD1. The CDR3 runs to 15 residues. CDR1 is SEHNR and CDR2 is FQNEAQ in the germline V gene (reference sequence). The junction had 12 bases not matched to a gene; V was cut back by 4 bases and J by 8 bases. The CDR3 DNA follows: TGTGCCAGCAGCTCCTTAACCAGGGGGCAGGGGGGCTACACCTTC. It translates to CASSSLTRGQGGYTF.

With regard to this clone: Other DNA sequences in this sample translate to the same CDR3. The J gene is TRBJ1-1, the V gene TRBV5-1, with D unclear. CDR1 is SGHRS and CDR2 is YFSETQ in the germline V gene. V was shortened by 0 bases and J by 3 bases, with 9 bases between the two germline ends. The length of the CDR3 is 14 residues. The CDR3 sequence is CASSLEVRDTEAFF. CDR3 DNA sequence: TGCGCCAGCAGCTTGGAGGTGCGGGACACTGAAGCTTTCTTT.

V gene TRBV7-7 combines with J gene TRBJ2-1, with TRBD2 identical over 11 bases. This CDR3 is 15 amino acids long. Germline V gene data show CDR1 as SSHAT and CDR2 as FNYEAQ (reference sequence). The junction had 5 bases not matched to a gene; V was cut back by 4 bases and J by 6 bases. The CDR3 DNA is TGTGCCAGCAGCTCGACTAGCGGGGCAGGCAATGAGCAGTTCTTC. It is translated as CASSSTSGAGNEQFF.

V is TRBV18 and J is TRBJ1-2, with 11 positions matching TRBD1. Germline CDR1 and CDR2: KGHSH and LQKENI. The CDR3 covers 14 residues. The V and J ends lost 8 bases and 6 bases, in that order; junction bases with no gene match: 8. The CDR3 sequence is CASTPGTGGNGYTF. DNA of the CDR3: TGTGCCAGCACCCCCGGGACAGGGGGAAATGGCTACACCTTC.

This chain joins TRBV6-6 and TRBJ2-7, with D possibly matching TRBD2 (5 bases). CDR1 is MNHNY, CDR2 SVGAGI, per germline (reference sequence). V lost 5 bases and J 7 bases, leaving 15 bases between the germline ends. There are 13 residues in the CDR3. CDR3 in amino acids: CASSRSSGEEQYF. The CDR3 region has the DNA TGTGCCAGCAGTCGATCCTCCGGGGAGGAGCAGTACTTC.

V gene TRBV6-5 combines with J gene TRBJ2-1; D may be TRBD2 (7 bases). V shed 2 bases and J shed 9 bases, with 20 bases lying between them. Germline V gene data show CDR1 as MNHEY and CDR2 as SVGAGI. The CDR3 loop spans 16 amino acids. CDR3 in DNA: TGTGCCAGCAGTTACAGGCGAGGTGGCGGGGGCGCTGAGCAGTTCTTC. Protein: CASSYRRGGGGAEQFF.

The V and J genes are TRBV30 and TRBJ1-4; D ambiguous. The CDR3 runs to 14 residues. Trimming shortened V by 0 bases and J by 4 bases, and 9 bases separated the two germline ends. From germline, CDR1 is GTSNPN and CDR2 SVGIG (reference sequence). In DNA, the CDR3 is TGTGCCTGGAGTGTCGGCGGCCTTAATGAAAAACTGTTTTTT. Translating gives CAWSVGGLNEKLFF.

V usage is TRBV28 and J usage is TRBJ2-1; TRBD2 aligns across 9 bases. The V gene's germline CDR1 is MDHEN and CDR2 SYDVKM. The CDR3 is 15 amino acids. With V trimmed by 5 bases and J by 2 bases, 4 bases remained unmatched. For the CDR3, the DNA is TGTGCCAGCAGTAAAGCGGGGGGACCCTACAATGAGCAGTTCTTC. Protein: CASSKAGGPYNEQFF.

This sequence joins TRBV16 and TRBJ2-5; maybe TRBD1 (5 bases). Germline V gives CDR1 KGHSY, CDR2 FQNENV. The CDR3 contains 15 residues. V lost 0 bases and J lost 5, with 13 bases in between. CDR3 sequence reads: CASSQSGQGRETQYF. CDR3 sequence (DNA): TGTGCCAGCAGCCAATCGGGGCAGGGAAGGGAGACCCAGTACTTC.

This clone has a handful of counts. The chain uses TRBV27 and TRBJ1-2; D might be TRBD1 (5 bases). Germline V gene data show CDR1 as MNHEY and CDR2 as SMNVEV (reference sequence). The CDR3 extends over 13 amino acids. V gave up 2 bases and J gave up 8 bases, with 12 bases separating them. CDR3 loop: CASSLGGDGGYTF. The CDR3 nucleotides are TGTGCCAGCAGTTTAGGAGGGGACGGCGGCTACACCTTC.

Within the sample, this clone is medium-sized (0.01 to 0.1%). V gene TRBV6-4 combines with J gene TRBJ2-1; 11 bases are a match to TRBD1. Germline V lookup: CDR1 MRHNA, CDR2 SNTAGT. The CDR3 loop spans 15 amino acids. J lost 5 bases, V lost 5 bases, and 5 bases had no gene match. CDR3 coding DNA: TGTGCCAGCAGTCCCGGGACAGGGGGGGACAATGAGCAGTTCTTC. This translates into CASSPGTGGDNEQFF.

The CDR3 loop is CSVGGIAKNIQYF. The CDR3 nucleotides read TGCAGCGTAGGGGGAATAGCCAAAAACATTCAGTACTTC. The chain carries TRBV29-1 and TRBJ2-4; a possible D gene is TRBD1 (6 bases). There are 13 residues in the CDR3. Germline assignment: CDR1 SQVTM and CDR2 ANQGSEA. Trimming shortened V by 6 bases and J by 0 bases, and 9 bases separated the two germline ends. Filled out from reference TRBV29-1 and TRBJ2-4, the complete variable domain reads SAVISQKPSRDICQRGTSLTIQCQVDSQVTMMFWYRQQPGQSLTLIATANQGSEATYESGFVIDKFPISRPNLTFSTLTVSNMSPEDSSIYLCSVGGIAKNIQYFGAGTRLSVL.

The chain employs TRBV7-9 and TRBJ1-5; D is possibly TRBD1 (5 bases). Germline-derived CDR1 and CDR2 are SEHNR and FQNEAQ (reference sequence). The CDR3 extends over 15 amino acids. V lost 1 base, J lost 7 bases, and 14 bases lay in between. The CDR3 region has the DNA TGTGCCAGCAGCTTAGTGGGTACGGGGGACCAGCCCCAGCATTTT. Translation: CASSLVGTGDQPQHF.

The chain carries TRBV5-1 and TRBJ2-1; possible D gene TRBD2, 6 bases. CDR3 length: 12 residues. Germline loops: CDR1 SGHRS, CDR2 YFSETQ. Deletions cut 3 bases from V and 6 bases from J, with 7 bases between. As DNA, the CDR3 is TGCGCCAGCAGCTACGGGGGCAATGAGCAGTTCTTC. Protein sequence: CASSYGGNEQFF.